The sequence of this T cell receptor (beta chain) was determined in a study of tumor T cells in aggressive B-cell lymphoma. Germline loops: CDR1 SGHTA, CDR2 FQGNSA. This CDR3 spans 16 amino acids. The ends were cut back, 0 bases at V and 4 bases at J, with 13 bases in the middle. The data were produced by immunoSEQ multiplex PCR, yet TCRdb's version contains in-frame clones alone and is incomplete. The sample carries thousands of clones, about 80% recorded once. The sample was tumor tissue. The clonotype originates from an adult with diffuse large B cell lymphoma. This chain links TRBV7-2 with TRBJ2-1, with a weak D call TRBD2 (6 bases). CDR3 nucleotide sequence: TGTGCCAGCAGCTTAGCGGGGCGGGGCTATTACAATGAGCAGTTCTTC. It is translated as CASSLAGRGYYNEQFF.